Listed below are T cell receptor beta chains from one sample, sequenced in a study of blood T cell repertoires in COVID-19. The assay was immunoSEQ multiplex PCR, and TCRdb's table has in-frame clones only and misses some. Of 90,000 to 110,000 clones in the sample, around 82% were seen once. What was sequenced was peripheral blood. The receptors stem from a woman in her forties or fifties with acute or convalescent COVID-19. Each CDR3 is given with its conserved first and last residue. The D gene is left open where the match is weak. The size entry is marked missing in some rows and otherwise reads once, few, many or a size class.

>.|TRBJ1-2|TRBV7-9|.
TGTGCCAGCAGTCGACCGGGACAAAAAGTAGGTGGCTACACCTTC
CASSRPGQKVGGYTF
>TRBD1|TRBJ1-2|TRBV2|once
TGTGCCAGCGACGACAGGGGGACGTTCTATGGCTACACCTTC
CASDDRGTFYGYTF
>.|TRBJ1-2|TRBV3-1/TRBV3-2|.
TGTGCCAGCAGTTACGACATAAACTATGGCTACACCTTC
CASSYDINYGYTF
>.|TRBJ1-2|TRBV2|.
TGTGCCAGCAGTGAGGGCTACTATGGCTACACCTTC
CASSEGYYGYTF
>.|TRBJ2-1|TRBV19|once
TGTGCCAGTAGGGCGGGGCCCTCCTACAATGAGCAGTTCTTC
CASRAGPSYNEQFF
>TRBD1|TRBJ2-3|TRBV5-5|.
TGTGCCAGCAGCCGGACAGGGCTCTACAGTGCAGATACGCAGTATTTT
CASSRTGLYSADTQYF
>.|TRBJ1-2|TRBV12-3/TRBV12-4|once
TGTGCCAGCAGTTTTGCAGGGCGCTATGGCTACACCTTC
CASSFAGRYGYTF
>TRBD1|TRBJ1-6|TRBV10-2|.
TGCGCCAGCAGTTTTTCGACAGGGGGCTCCTATAATTCACCCCTCCACTTT
CASSFSTGGSYNSPLHF
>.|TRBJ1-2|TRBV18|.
TGTGCCAGCTCACCACGCGACTACAACTATGGCTACACCTTC
CASSPRDYNYGYTF
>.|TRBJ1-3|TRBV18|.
TGTGCCAGCTCACCCATTCGGGGTGGGAGCTCTGGAAACACCATATATTTT
CASSPIRGGSSGNTIYF
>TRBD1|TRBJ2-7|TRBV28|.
TGTGCCAGCAGTTCGACAGGGAGCCCCATCCCCTACGAGCAGTACTTC
CASSSTGSPIPYEQYF
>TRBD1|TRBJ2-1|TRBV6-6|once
TGTGCCAGCAGCCAACAGGGGGCCGGGAGAAATGAGCAGTTCTTC
CASSQQGAGRNEQFF
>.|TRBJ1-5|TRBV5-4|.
TGTGCCAGCAGCTCGGGACCAGACGGCCCCGGGGGGCCCCAGCATTTT
CASSSGPDGPGGPQHF
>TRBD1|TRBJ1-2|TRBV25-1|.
TGTGCCAGCAGTTCCTACAGGGGGTCCCCGCACACCTTC
CASSSYRGSPHTF
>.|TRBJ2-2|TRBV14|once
TGTGCCAGCAGCCAGTCAGGGGTTAACACCGGGGAGCTGTTTTTT
CASSQSGVNTGELFF
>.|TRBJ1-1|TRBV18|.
TGTGCCAGCTCACCCTACGGTATGTCCGAGAACACTGAAGCTTTCTTT
CASSPYGMSENTEAFF
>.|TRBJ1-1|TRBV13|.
TGTGCCAGCAGCTCCAGGGACACTGAAGCTTTCTTT
CASSSRDTEAFF
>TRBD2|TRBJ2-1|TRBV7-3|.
TGTGCCAGCAGCCAAGGACTAGCGGGCAATGAGCAGTTCTTC
CASSQGLAGNEQFF
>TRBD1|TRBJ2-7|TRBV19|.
TGTGCCAGTAGTGCAGGGGGCGCGGGCCGCTACGAGCAGTACTTC
CASSAGGAGRYEQYF
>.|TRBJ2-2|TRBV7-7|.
TGTGCCAGCAGCCCTTCAGGGCTATCGAACACCGGGGAGCTGTTTTTT
CASSPSGLSNTGELFF
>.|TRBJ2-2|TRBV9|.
TGTGCCAGCAGCGACACAGGGACGAACACCGGGGAGCTGTTTTTT
CASSDTGTNTGELFF
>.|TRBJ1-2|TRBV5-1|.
TGCGCCAGCACGGGGCAGGGGAACTATGGCTACACCTTC
CASTGQGNYGYTF
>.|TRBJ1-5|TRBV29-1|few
TGCAGCGTTGAAGCGGGGAACGGTCAGCCCCAGCATTTT
CSVEAGNGQPQHF
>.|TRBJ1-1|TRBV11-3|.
TGTGCCAGCAGCCCAAGGGAGTCCACTGAAGCTTTCTTT
CASSPRESTEAFF
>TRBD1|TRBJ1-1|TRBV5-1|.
TGCGCCAGCAGCTCACAGGGGGGGAACACTGAAGCTTTCTTT
CASSSQGGNTEAFF
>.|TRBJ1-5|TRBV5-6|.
TGTGCCAGCAGTCAGGGGAATCAGCCCCAGCATTTT
CASSQGNQPQHF
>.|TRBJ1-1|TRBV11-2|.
TGTGCCAGCACCTCGGACTGGGGATCTGAAGCTTTCTTT
CASTSDWGSEAFF
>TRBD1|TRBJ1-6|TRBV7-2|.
TGTGCCAGCAGCTTAGGGGGACAGAGTTATTCACCCCTCCACTTT
CASSLGGQSYSPLHF
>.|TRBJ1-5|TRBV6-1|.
TGTGCCAGCAGTGAATGGAGGAATGGTCAGCCCCAGCATTTT
CASSEWRNGQPQHF
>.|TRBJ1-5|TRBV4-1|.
TGCGCCAGCAGCCAAGGGTGGGGGCCGGGGAATCAGCCCCAGCATTTT
CASSQGWGPGNQPQHF
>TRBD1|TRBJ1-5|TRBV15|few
TGTGCCACCAGCGGACAGGGGTATAGCAATCAGCCCCAGCATTTT
CATSGQGYSNQPQHF
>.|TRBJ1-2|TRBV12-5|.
TGTGCTAGTGGTTTGGGACATGGACACAACTATGGCTACACCTTC
CASGLGHGHNYGYTF
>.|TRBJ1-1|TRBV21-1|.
TGTGCCAGCAGCATTAGGGCGACAGTGGGACAGAACACTGAAGCTTTCTTT
CASSIRATVGQNTEAFF